Below are 17 T cell receptor beta chains sequenced from a single sample in a study of human T cells and chemical hapten exposure. MiXCR was run by TCRdb on the RACE reads, yielding one entry per CDR3 protein. The table lists about 70,000 distinct CDR3 sequences, about 8% of them singletons. Time point specified: patch test 2, 6 weeks after DPC sensitization. Treatment defined: therapeutic diphenylcyclopropenone sensitization with weekly scalp DPC. The sample was whole blood, taken in connection with sensitization to the hapten diphenylcyclopropenone (DPC). These TCRs come from a woman aged 45-65 years with alopecia areata. Some clones in this sample may be carry-over from other donors' samples.

There are a few counts of this clonotype. This chain uses TRBV3-1 with TRBJ1-6, with D unclear. CDR1 and CDR2 (germline): LGHDT, YNNKEL (reference sequence). V lost 4 bases and J 4 bases, leaving 8 bases between the germline ends. The CDR3 extends over 14 amino acids. CDR3 sequence reads: CASSPVDYNSPLHF. The CDR3 DNA is TGTGCCAGCAGCCCTGTTGATTATAATTCACCCCTCCACTTT. Together with reference TRBV3-1 and TRBJ1-6, the CDR3 gives the full variable domain: DTAVSQTPKYLVTQMGNDKSIKCEQNLGHDTMYWYKQDSKKFLKIMFSYNNKELIINETVPNRFSPKSPDKAHLNLHINSLELGDSAVYFCASSPVDYNSPLHFGNGTRLTVT.

This chain connects TRBV6-6 to TRBJ2-7; 7 positions agree with TRBD2. CDR1 is MNHNY and CDR2 is SVGAGI in the germline V gene (reference sequence). CDR3 size: 14 residues. V gave up 5 bases and J gave up 2 bases; unmatched junction bases: 6. The CDR3, as DNA: TGTGCCAGCAGTAACGCCGGGGGGACCTACGAGCAGTACTTC. Protein sequence: CASSNAGGTYEQYF.

This clonotype was detected ten times or more. This chain uses TRBV20-1 with TRBJ2-4; 9 nucleotides align to TRBD1. J lost 9 bases, V lost 2 bases, and 11 bases had no gene match. Germline V gene sequence: CDR1 DFQATT, CDR2 SNEGSKA (reference sequence). This CDR3 is built from 15 residues. The CDR3 DNA reads as TGCAGTGCTAGACCGACAGGGGGGCAAAGTGGCATTCAGTACTTC. Its translation: CSARPTGGQSGIQYF.

The J gene is TRBJ2-7, the V gene TRBV3-1, with D uncertain. V was clipped by 4 bases and J by 6 bases, with 13 bases between them. The CDR3 runs to 13 residues. CDR1 is LGHDT, CDR2 YNNKEL, per germline (reference sequence). The CDR3: CASSPLTDSEQYF. The DNA for the CDR3 is TGTGCCAGCAGCCCTCTAACGGATTCCGAGCAGTACTTC.

This clonotype was counted a few times. The V and J genes are TRBV6-5 and TRBJ2-7; tentative D call: TRBD1 (6 bases). This CDR3 comprises 15 residues. CDR1 is MNHEY, CDR2 SVGAGI, per germline. The germline V and J ends were trimmed by 5 bases and 3 bases, with 17 bases remaining between them. The CDR3 bases are TGTGCCAGCAGTGCCGGGTACATGGACAGCTACGAGCAGTACTTC. As protein: CASSAGYMDSYEQYF.

This clonotype was seen a handful of times. The gene calls are TRBV20-1 and TRBJ1-3; D possibly corresponds to TRBD1 (6 bases). CDR1 is DFQATT and CDR2 is SNEGSKA in the germline V gene (reference sequence). This CDR3 is built from 15 residues. With 4 bases removed from V and 2 bases from J, the gap between germline ends came to 15 bases. The CDR3: CSAKAGYRAGNTIYF. CDR3 coding DNA: TGCAGTGCTAAGGCTGGATACAGGGCTGGAAACACCATATATTTT.

This clonotype was detected a few times. The rearrangement links TRBV11-2 to TRBJ2-3; the D gene is possibly TRBD2 (6 bases). Germline CDR1 SGHAT, CDR2 FQNNGV. V lost 2 bases, J lost 2 bases, and 11 bases lay in between. The CDR3 is made up of 15 amino acids. CDR3 loop: CASSLLGLYTDTQYF. CDR3 sequence (DNA): TGTGCCAGCAGCTTATTGGGACTCTACACAGATACGCAGTATTTT.

This clonotype has a single count. The rearrangement joins TRBV27 to TRBJ2-3, with D hard to call. Germline V gene lookup returns CDR1 MNHEY and CDR2 SMNVEV (reference sequence). The V end was cut by 5 bases, the J end by 6 bases, with 18 bases between. CDR3 length: 15 amino acids. The CDR3 spells CASSTIRGPKDTQYF. CDR3 coding DNA: TGTGCCAGCAGTACTATTCGCGGACCGAAGGATACGCAGTATTTT.

This chain connects TRBV29-1 to TRBJ2-7, with 8 bases lining up with TRBD2. Trimming at V came to 0 bases and at J to 4 bases, leaving 5 bases not matched to a gene. Germline values: CDR1 SQVTM, CDR2 ANQGSEA. The length of the CDR3 is 14 residues. CDR3 nucleotide sequence: TGCAGCGTTGAAGACCCGGGAGGGCCTTACGAGCAGTACTTC. This encodes CSVEDPGGPYEQYF.

V gene TRBV7-9 combines with J gene TRBJ2-1, with D hard to call. Germline values: CDR1 SEHNR, CDR2 FQNEAQ (reference sequence). This CDR3 spans 15 amino acids. Trimming removed 5 bases from V and 7 bases from J, with 18 bases in between. DNA of the CDR3: TGTGCCAGCAGCCCAACGGCCGGCCTCGCAAATGAGCAGTTCTTC. Encoded protein: CASSPTAGLANEQFF.

The chain links TRBV20-1 to TRBJ1-6, with 10 bases that match TRBD1. The germline gives CDR1 DFQATT, CDR2 SNEGSKA (reference sequence). J lost 5 bases, V lost 3 bases, and 1 base had no gene match. The CDR3 contains 14 residues. The CDR3 loop reads CSARTGGNNSPLHF. CDR3 in DNA: TGCAGTGCTAGGACAGGGGGCAATAATTCACCCCTCCACTTT.

This clonotype came up many times. The rearrangement joins TRBV4-3 to TRBJ1-2, with TRBD1 matching 9 bases. This CDR3 spans 15 amino acids. Trimming cost V 3 bases and J 2 bases; bases outside gene matches: 4. Germline V lookup: CDR1 LGHNA, CDR2 YSLEER. The CDR3 coding sequence is TGCGCCAGCAGCCAGTTACAGGGGGCAAACTATGGCTACACCTTC. This encodes CASSQLQGANYGYTF.

This chain links TRBV2 with TRBJ1-5; D gene uncertain. Germline V gene lookup returns CDR1 SNHLY and CDR2 FYNNEI. Trimming shortened V by 8 bases and J by 4 bases, and 12 bases separated the two germline ends. CDR3 length equals 13 residues. In nucleotides, the CDR3 is TGTGCCAGCCTTCTGGACGGTAATCAGCCCCAGCATTTT. It yields the protein CASLLDGNQPQHF.

The sample holds many counts of this clonotype. The CDR3 DNA reads TGCGCCAGCAGCCAAGAGGCGACAGCAGGGAGGCAGCCCCAGCATTTT. Protein: CASSQEATAGRQPQHF. The chain combines TRBV4-1 with TRBJ1-5; a possible D gene is TRBD1 (5 bases). Germline CDR1 reads MGHRA; CDR2 reads YSYEKL. V was trimmed by 0 bases and J by 7 bases, leaving 16 bases between them. The CDR3 has 16 residues.

Only a few counts were recorded for this clonotype. V usage is TRBV9 and J usage is TRBJ2-2, with 9 nucleotides matching TRBD2. V was clipped by 3 bases and J by 2 bases; unmatched bases: 5. CDR3 size: 16 residues. Germline V gene sequence: CDR1 SGDLS, CDR2 YYNGEE. In DNA form, the CDR3 reads TGTGCCAGCAGCGCCCTGACTAGCGGTAACACCGGGGAGCTGTTTTTT. Its protein product is CASSALTSGNTGELFF.

This clonotype was counted ten times or more. The chain links TRBV6-2 or TRBV6-3 to TRBJ2-4, with D unresolved. The CDR3 sequence is 12 residues long. V lost 8 bases to trimming and J lost 8 bases, with 13 bases between them. Germline CDR1 MNHEY, CDR2 SVGEGT. CDR3 in amino acids: CASSQAPYIQYF. The DNA for the CDR3 is TGTGCCAGCTCTCAGGCTCCCTACATTCAGTACTTC.

This clonotype has a handful of counts. The chain combines TRBV5-1 with TRBJ2-7; 10 bases agree with TRBD2. From germline, CDR1 is SGHRS and CDR2 YFSETQ. Germline trimming cut 4 bases from V and 3 bases from J; bases unmatched to any gene: 10. The CDR3 consists of 16 residues. As DNA, the CDR3 is TGCGCCAGCAGCCCCCTTCAGGGGACTAGCGTCTACGAGCAGTACTTC. As protein: CASSPLQGTSVYEQYF. The full variable domain, rest sourced from reference TRBV5-1 and TRBJ2-7, is KAGVTQTPRYLIKTRGQQVTLSCSPISGHRSVSWYQQTPGQGLQFLFEYFSETQRNKGNFPGRFSGRQFSNSRSEMNVSTLELGDSALYLCASSPLQGTSVYEQYFGPGTRLTVT.